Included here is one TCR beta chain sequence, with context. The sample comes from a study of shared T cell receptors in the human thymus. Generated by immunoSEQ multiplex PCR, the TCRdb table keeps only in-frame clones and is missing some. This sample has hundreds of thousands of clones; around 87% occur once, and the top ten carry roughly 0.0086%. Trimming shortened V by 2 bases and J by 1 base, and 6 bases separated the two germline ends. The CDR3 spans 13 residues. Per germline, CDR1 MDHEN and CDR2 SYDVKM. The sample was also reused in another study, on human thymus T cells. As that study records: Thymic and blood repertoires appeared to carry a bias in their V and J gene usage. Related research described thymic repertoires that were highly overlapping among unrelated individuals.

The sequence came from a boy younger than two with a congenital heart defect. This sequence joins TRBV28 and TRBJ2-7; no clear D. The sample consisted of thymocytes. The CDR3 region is CASSLPPSYEQYF. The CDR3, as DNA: TGTGCCAGCAGTTTACCCCCGTCCTACGAGCAGTACTTC.